This TCR beta chain was retrieved from a study of OX40 agonist ivuxolimab in advanced cancers. The overall study: It was ivuxolimab, an agonistic anti-OX40 (CD134) antibody, that patients were treated with. Study outcomes and limitations: Some nonresponders likewise displayed low normalized T-cell clonal expansion.

About this clone itself: The antigen is undetermined.

Assay: immunoSEQ multiplex PCR; the TCRdb copy retains only in-frame clones and omits some. The data show over 80,000 clones, less than 85% seen once. Germline values: CDR1 MNHEY, CDR2 SVGAGI. The CDR3 is 14 amino acids. The V end lost 0 bases, the J end lost 2 bases, and 7 bases lay between the germline ends. This receptor was identified in an adult with an advanced solid tumor such as melanoma, head and neck, liver or kidney cancer. This rearrangement joins TRBV6-5 to TRBJ1-1, with D unresolved. The sequenced sample was CD4+ or CD8+ T cells sorted from blood, obtained in a trial of the OX40 agonist ivuxolimab. The CDR3: CASSYSYGNTEAFF. CDR3 DNA sequence: TGTGCCAGCAGTTACTCTTACGGTAACACTGAAGCTTTCTTT.